This T cell receptor beta chain was identified in a study of early T cells in non-severe SARS-CoV-2 infection. Whole-study context: Unsorted whole-blood RNA was sequenced in bulk, leaving chains unpaired.

Attached unique molecular identifiers marked individual cDNA molecules. TCRdb reprocessed the 5' RACE reads via MiXCR and lists one record per CDR3 protein. The sample lists 50,000 to 60,000 distinct CDR3 sequences; around 10% were seen once. In its sample, this clonotype was seen a few times. What it binds is not known. The germline V and J ends were trimmed by 4 bases and 3 bases, with 6 bases remaining between them. From germline, CDR1 is WSHSY and CDR2 SAAADI. The CDR3 is 12 amino acids. Study findings and constraints: Lookups in VDJdb leaned toward anti-spike CD8 responses and missed private and CD4 specificities.

The TCR originated in an adult who was a healthcare worker with PCR-confirmed SARS-CoV-2 infection or an uninfected control (not recorded which). The chain employs TRBV10-2 and TRBJ2-5, with a possible D match to TRBD1 (5 bases). Sequences were derived from whole blood, sampled at baseline. For the CDR3, the DNA is TGCGCCAGCAGTGGCAGGGAAGAGACCCAGTACTTC. As protein: CASSGREETQYF.